This T cell receptor (beta chain) was identified in a study of blood T cell repertoires in COVID-19. Background on the study: Samples representing acute and convalescent COVID-19 were sourced from the United States, Italy and Spain. The analysed material was cDNA or gDNA that came from T cells, B-cell-depleted T cells, or PBMCs.

In the source study's methods: Cell counts per sample came from amplifying reference gene primers. TCRdb's table, derived via immunoSEQ multiplex PCR, lists solely in-frame clones and lacks some. V and J calls and clone size come straight from that table; D and trimming were deduced from the DNA. The sample carries 85,000 to 130,000 clones, about four fifths recorded once. The CDR3 is made up of 11 amino acids. V shed 1 base and J shed 1 base, with 2 bases lying between them. The V gene's germline CDR1 is GTSNPN and CDR2 SVGIG (reference sequence). Concerning this clone: Other DNA sequences of this sample code for an identical CDR3.

The chain couples TRBV30 to TRBJ2-7; unclear D gene. This sequence originates from a woman older than 75 with active or convalescent COVID-19. Sequenced sample: peripheral blood. The CDR3 sequence: CAWSASYEQYF. For the CDR3, the DNA is TGTGCCTGGAGTGCATCCTACGAGCAGTACTTC.